These 17 T cell receptor beta chains were all obtained from the same sample, sequenced in a study of OX40 agonist ivuxolimab in advanced cancers. Using immunoSEQ multiplex PCR, the repertoire was profiled, and TCRdb retains in-frame clones only, with some absent. The table records tens of thousands of clones, about 91% of them present only once. The sequences come from CD4+ or CD8+ T cells sorted from blood, collected in a trial of the OX40 agonist ivuxolimab. The receptors were sampled from an adult with an advanced solid tumor such as melanoma, head and neck, liver or kidney cancer.

This clone has more than one count but fewer than ten. V and J are TRBV7-9 and TRBJ2-6; TRBD2 is a possible D gene (5 bases). V shed 1 base and J shed 4 bases, with 11 bases lying between them. The CDR3 is made up of 16 amino acids. The germline V gene encodes CDR1 SEHNR and CDR2 FQNEAQ (reference sequence). The CDR3 bases are TGTGCCAGCAGCTTAGGGGCGGGCCGGGGGGCCAACGTCCTGACTTTC. Translation: CASSLGAGRGANVLTF.

The chain carries TRBV18 and TRBJ2-3; 10 nucleotides agree with TRBD2. V gave up 0 bases and J gave up 7 bases; unmatched junction bases: 10. The CDR3 is made up of 17 amino acids. Germline CDR1 KGHSH, CDR2 LQKENI. CDR3 in amino acids: CASSPPRSAGGPNTQYF. CDR3 in DNA: TGTGCCAGCTCACCACCGCGATCAGCGGGAGGGCCTAATACGCAGTATTTT.

This chain joins TRBV7-9 and TRBJ2-7, with 7 bases fitting TRBD2. V was pared by 0 bases and J by 1 base, with 3 bases of the junction left unmatched. This CDR3 has 15 amino acids. Germline loops: CDR1 SEHNR, CDR2 FQNEAQ (reference sequence). The CDR3 loop reads CASSLALASSYEQYF. For the CDR3, the DNA is TGTGCCAGCAGCTTAGCACTAGCGTCGTCCTACGAGCAGTACTTC.

The chain combines TRBV7-3 with TRBJ2-7, with 8 bases that match TRBD1. The germline CDR1 and CDR2 sequences are SGHTA and FQGTGA. The V gene end was trimmed by 0 bases and the J gene end by 4 bases; junction bases not matched to a gene: 20. The CDR3 is 20 residues long. As DNA, the CDR3 is TGTGCCAGCAGCTTAACTTCCAGGGGGCTAGGAGTTATGATACCGTACGAGCAGTACTTC. Amino acid sequence: CASSLTSRGLGVMIPYEQYF.

This chain uses TRBV7-2 with TRBJ1-2; D is ambiguous. CDR3 length equals 17 residues. V gave up 0 bases and J gave up 0 bases, with 14 bases separating them. Germline V gives CDR1 SGHTA, CDR2 FQGNSA. CDR3 bases: TGTGCCAGCAGCTTAGCAATCCCCCGAGGGTCTAACTATGGCTACACCTTC. This translates into CASSLAIPRGSNYGYTF.

The chain links TRBV5-8 to TRBJ2-3, with TRBD2 identical over 14 bases. Trimming took 8 bases from V and 4 from J; bases not matched to a gene: 9. The germline V gene has CDR1 SGHTS and CDR2 YDEGEE. This CDR3 is built from 16 residues. The CDR3 here is CASPGLAGAAADTQYF. The DNA for the CDR3 is TGTGCCAGTCCGGGACTAGCGGGAGCGGCCGCAGATACGCAGTATTTT.

The chain has TRBV28 and TRBJ1-1; the D gene is possibly TRBD1 (5 bases). Germline CDR1 and CDR2: MDHEN and SYDVKM. This CDR3 has 14 amino acids. Trimming took 3 bases from V and 4 from J, leaving 12 bases between them. CDR3 bases: TGTGCCAGCAGTTTGTTTGGGGGATTCACTGAAGCTTTCTTT. It is translated as CASSLFGGFTEAFF.

This clone was picked up one time. The chain links TRBV19 to TRBJ2-7; TRBD2 agrees at 7 bases. This CDR3 spans 14 amino acids. Germline V gene sequence: CDR1 LNHDA, CDR2 SQIVND (reference sequence). J was trimmed by 6 bases and V by 4 bases; bases with no gene match: 9. CDR3 residues: CASSTERDSSEQYF. For the CDR3, the DNA is TGTGCCAGTAGTACAGAGCGGGATAGTAGCGAGCAGTACTTC.

The chain couples TRBV6-5 to TRBJ2-5; the match to TRBD1 covers 10 bases. The germline V gene has CDR1 MNHEY and CDR2 SVGAGI. The trim removed 5 bases at V and 6 bases at J, leaving 9 bases unmatched. The CDR3 consists of 15 residues. CDR3 amino acids: CASSGPTGGEKTQYF. CDR3 sequence (DNA): TGTGCCAGCAGTGGCCCGACAGGGGGCGAAAAGACCCAGTACTTC.

The chain is built from TRBV2 and TRBJ2-7; 9 positions match TRBD2. The CDR3 is made up of 14 amino acids. V was clipped by 3 bases and J by 5 bases; unmatched bases: 5. CDR1 is SNHLY and CDR2 is FYNNEI in the germline V gene. The CDR3 nucleotides read TGTGCCAGCAGTGAGGGACTAGCTTTGAACGAGCAGTACTTC. Its protein product is CASSEGLALNEQYF.

CDR3 sequence: CASSPSRASGANVLTF. The CDR3 coding sequence is TGTGCCAGCAGTCCGAGCAGGGCGTCCGGGGCCAACGTCCTGACTTTC. V is TRBV2 and J is TRBJ2-6; tentative D call: TRBD1 (5 bases). The germline V gene has CDR1 SNHLY and CDR2 FYNNEI. V lost 5 bases, J lost 4 bases, and 15 bases lay in between. The CDR3 loop spans 16 amino acids. Complete variable domain (other parts from reference TRBV2 and TRBJ2-6): EPEVTQTPSHQVTQMGQEVILRCVPISNHLYFYWYRQILGQKVEFLVSFYNNEISEKSEIFDDQFSVERPDGSNFTLKIRSTKLEDSAMYFCASSPSRASGANVLTFGAGSRLTVL.

The chain combines TRBV6-5 with TRBJ1-3; D unresolved. The CDR3 runs 15 residues. V was trimmed by 6 bases and J by 4 bases, leaving 16 bases between them. Germline V CDR1 and CDR2: MNHEY, SVGAGI. The CDR3 nucleotides read TGTGCCAGCAGATCAGCCACAGATACCGGAAACACCATATATTTT. Protein sequence: CASRSATDTGNTIYF.

For the CDR3, the DNA is TGTGCCAGCAGCCTTACCACAGGTAGTGAGCAGTTCTTC. Its translation is CASSLTTGSEQFF. V is TRBV7-6 and J is TRBJ2-1, with D tentatively TRBD1 (5 bases). The CDR3 consists of 13 residues. V dropped 5 bases and J dropped 9 bases, with 14 bases sitting between them. Germline lookup yields CDR1 SGHVS and CDR2 FNYEAQ.

This sequence joins TRBV30 and TRBJ1-4; unclear D gene. The V gene lost 7 bases and the J gene lost 5 bases, with 17 bases spanning the gap. The CDR3 contains 14 residues. The V gene's germline CDR1 is GTSNPN and CDR2 SVGIG (reference sequence). The CDR3 spells CAFSSRRLNEKLFF. CDR3 nucleotide sequence: TGTGCCTTCTCAAGCAGGCGGCTGAATGAAAAACTGTTTTTT.

The gene calls are TRBV5-4 and TRBJ2-2; 9 nucleotides align to TRBD2. The ends lost 3 bases at V and 0 bases at J; junction bases unmatched: 6. Germline CDR1 is SGHNT and CDR2 is YYREEE (reference sequence). The CDR3 runs to 17 residues. The CDR3 region has the DNA TGTGCCAGCAGCTCCTCGGGACTAGCCGCGAACACCGGGGAGCTGTTTTTT. Its translation: CASSSSGLAANTGELFF.

This clone was counted once. The chain carries TRBV29-1 and TRBJ2-7; no firm D call. Trimming shortened V by 4 bases and J by 0 bases, and 16 bases separated the two germline ends. CDR3 size: 15 residues. Per the germline V gene, CDR1 is SQVTM and CDR2 is ANQGSEA. In DNA form, the CDR3 reads TGCAGCGTTGTCCCCGGAAGACCCACCTCCTACGAGCAGTACTTC. It codes for CSVVPGRPTSYEQYF.

The V gene is TRBV28, the J gene TRBJ1-1; D call uncertain. Trimming removed 5 bases at V and 5 bases at J, with 15 bases between. The CDR3 is 14 amino acids. Germline V CDR1 and CDR2: MDHEN, SYDVKM. The CDR3 DNA reads as TGTGCCAGCAGTGGCCTAAGGAGCACTACTGAAGCTTTCTTT. Amino acids: CASSGLRSTTEAFF.